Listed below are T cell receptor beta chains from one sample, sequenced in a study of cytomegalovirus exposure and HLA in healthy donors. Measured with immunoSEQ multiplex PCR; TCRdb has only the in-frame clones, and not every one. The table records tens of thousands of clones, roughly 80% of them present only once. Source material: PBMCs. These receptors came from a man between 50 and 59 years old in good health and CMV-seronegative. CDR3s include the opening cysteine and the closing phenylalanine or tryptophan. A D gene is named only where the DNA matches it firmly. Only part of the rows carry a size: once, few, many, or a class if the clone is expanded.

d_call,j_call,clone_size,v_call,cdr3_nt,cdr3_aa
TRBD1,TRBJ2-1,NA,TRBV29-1,TGCAGCCTGAAGGACAGGGGGCCTTACAATGAGCAGTTCTTC,CSLKDRGPYNEQFF
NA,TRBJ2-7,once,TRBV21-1,TGTGCCAGCAGCAATCAACCCCGGCAGGGGGCATACGAGCAGTACTTC,CASSNQPRQGAYEQYF
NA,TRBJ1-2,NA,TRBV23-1,TGCGCCACCTACCCGGGTCCCCACTATGGCTACACCTTC,CATYPGPHYGYTF
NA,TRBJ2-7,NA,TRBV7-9,TGTTCCAGCAGCTGGGCCAGCTACGAGCAGTACTTC,CSSSWASYEQYF
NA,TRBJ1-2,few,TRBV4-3,TGCGCCAGCAGCCAAGATCGGTTCGTGCCCTATGGCTACACCTTC,CASSQDRFVPYGYTF
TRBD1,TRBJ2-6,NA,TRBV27,TGTGCCAGCAGAAAACAGGGGGCTGGGGCCAACGTCCTGACTTTC,CASRKQGAGANVLTF
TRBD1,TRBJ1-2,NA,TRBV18,TGTGCCAGCGCGGACAGGTCTAGAACTAACTATGGCTACACCTTC,CASADRSRTNYGYTF
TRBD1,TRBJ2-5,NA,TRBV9,TGTGCCAGCAGCGTAGAAGGACAGGGACAGACCCAGTACTTC,CASSVEGQGQTQYF
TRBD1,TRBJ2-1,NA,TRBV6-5,TGTGCCAGCAGTTACTCGAGTGACAGGGTTACCAATGAGCAGTTCTTC,CASSYSSDRVTNEQFF
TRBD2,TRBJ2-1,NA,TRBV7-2,TGTGCCAGCAGCCTAGAGTCAGCGGGAGGGCCGGGTGAGCAGTTCTTC,CASSLESAGGPGEQFF
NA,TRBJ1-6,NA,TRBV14,TGTGCCAGCAGCCAAGGACTAGGCTCCTATAATTCACCCCTCCACTTT,CASSQGLGSYNSPLHF
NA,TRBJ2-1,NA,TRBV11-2,TGTGCCAGCAGCTTAGATCGGGGGTTCGGGCAGTTCTTC,CASSLDRGFGQFF
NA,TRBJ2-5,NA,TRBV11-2,TGTGCCAGCAGCGCTAGGCAGGCCATAAGGGGAGAGACCCAGTACTTC,CASSARQAIRGETQYF
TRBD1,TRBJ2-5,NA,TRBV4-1,TGCGCCAGCAGCCACCCGGACAGGGTCGGGGAGACCCAGTACTTC,CASSHPDRVGETQYF
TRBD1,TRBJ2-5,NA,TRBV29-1,TGCAGCGTTGCCCGGGGACAGGGGAGCGGAGAGACCCAGTACTTC,CSVARGQGSGETQYF
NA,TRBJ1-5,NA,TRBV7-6,TGTGCCAGCAGTCTGGGCCCCGGGGAGCCCCAGCATTTT,CASSLGPGEPQHF
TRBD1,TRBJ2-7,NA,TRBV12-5,TGTGCTAGTGGAAGGGACAGGGGAATTCCGTACTTC,CASGRDRGIPYF
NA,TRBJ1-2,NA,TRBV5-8,TGTGCCAGCAGCACCGACAGCTGGAATGGCTACACCTTC,CASSTDSWNGYTF
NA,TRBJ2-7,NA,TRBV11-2,TGTGCCAGCAGCTTCACAGGGAACGAGCAGTACTTC,CASSFTGNEQYF
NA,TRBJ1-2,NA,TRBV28,TGTGCCAGCAGTTGGACGGACATGGACTATGGCTACACCTTC,CASSWTDMDYGYTF
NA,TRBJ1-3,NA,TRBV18,TGTGCCAGCTCACCACAAAACGCACAGGTCAACTCTGGAAACACCATATATTTT,CASSPQNAQVNSGNTIYF
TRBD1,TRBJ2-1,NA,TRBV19,TGTGCCAGTAGTAGGATCACAGGGGGCTTCAAAGGCAATGAGCAGTTCTTC,CASSRITGGFKGNEQFF
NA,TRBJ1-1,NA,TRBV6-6,TGTGCCAGCAGTTCGGTTCTACTCACTGAAGCTTTCTTT,CASSSVLLTEAFF
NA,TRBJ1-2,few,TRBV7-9,TGTTCCAGCAGCTTGGGCCCATTGATGAGCGGGGGCTATGGCTACACCTTC,CSSSLGPLMSGGYGYTF
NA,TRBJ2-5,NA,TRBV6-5,TGTGCCAGCAGTTACGGAGTGACCCAGTACTTC,CASSYGVTQYF
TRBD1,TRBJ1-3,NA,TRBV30,TGTGCCGGACAGGGGCGCGCTGGAAACACCATATATTTT,CAGQGRAGNTIYF
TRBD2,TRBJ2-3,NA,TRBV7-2,TGTGCCAGCAGCCTTTTTGTTAGGACTAGCGGCACAGATACGCAGTATTTT,CASSLFVRTSGTDTQYF
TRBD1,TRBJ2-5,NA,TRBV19,TGTGCCAGTAGTACTTCGACAGGGCGAGAGACCCAGTACTTC,CASSTSTGRETQYF
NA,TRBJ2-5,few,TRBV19,TGTGCCAGTAGTCCCCTGTTGGCAGGAGAGACCCAGTACTTC,CASSPLLAGETQYF
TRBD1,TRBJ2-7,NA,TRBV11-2,TGTGCCAGCAGCGCCAGACAGGGGACGACCTACGAGCAGTACTTC,CASSARQGTTYEQYF
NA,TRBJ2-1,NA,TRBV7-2,TGTGCCAGCAGACCGGGGTTCGGTCGCAATGAGCAGTTCTTC,CASRPGFGRNEQFF
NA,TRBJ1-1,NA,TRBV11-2,TGTGCCAGCAGCTTAGTCCGGGTGAACACTGAAGCTTTCTTT,CASSLVRVNTEAFF
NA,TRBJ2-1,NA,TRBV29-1,TGCAGCGCTCCCCTCCGGGGGACCTCCTACAATGAGCAGTTCTTC,CSAPLRGTSYNEQFF